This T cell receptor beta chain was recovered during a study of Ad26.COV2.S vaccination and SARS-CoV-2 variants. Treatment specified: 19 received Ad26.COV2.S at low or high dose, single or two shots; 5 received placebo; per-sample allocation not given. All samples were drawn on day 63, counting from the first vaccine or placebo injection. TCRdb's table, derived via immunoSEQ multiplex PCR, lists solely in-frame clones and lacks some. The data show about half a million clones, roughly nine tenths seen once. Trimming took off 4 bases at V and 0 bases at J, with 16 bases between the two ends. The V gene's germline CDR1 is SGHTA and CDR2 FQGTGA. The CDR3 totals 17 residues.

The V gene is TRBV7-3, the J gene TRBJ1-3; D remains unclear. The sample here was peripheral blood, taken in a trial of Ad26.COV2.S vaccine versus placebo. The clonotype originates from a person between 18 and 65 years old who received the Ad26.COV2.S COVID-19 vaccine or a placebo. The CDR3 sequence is CASSSLPAPSSGNTIYF. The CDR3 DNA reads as TGTGCCAGCAGCTCACTCCCCGCCCCTAGCTCTGGAAACACCATATATTTT.